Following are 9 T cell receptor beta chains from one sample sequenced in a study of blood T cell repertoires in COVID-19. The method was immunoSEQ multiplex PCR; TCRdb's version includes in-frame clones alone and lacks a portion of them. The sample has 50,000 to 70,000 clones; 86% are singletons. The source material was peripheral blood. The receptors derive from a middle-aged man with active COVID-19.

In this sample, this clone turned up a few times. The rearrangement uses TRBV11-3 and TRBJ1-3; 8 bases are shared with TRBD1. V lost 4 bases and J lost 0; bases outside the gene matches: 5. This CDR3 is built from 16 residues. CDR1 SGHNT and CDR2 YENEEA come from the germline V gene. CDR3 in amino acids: CASSSSGGASGNTIYF. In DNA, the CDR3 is TGTGCCAGCAGCTCTTCAGGGGGCGCCTCTGGAAACACCATATATTTT.

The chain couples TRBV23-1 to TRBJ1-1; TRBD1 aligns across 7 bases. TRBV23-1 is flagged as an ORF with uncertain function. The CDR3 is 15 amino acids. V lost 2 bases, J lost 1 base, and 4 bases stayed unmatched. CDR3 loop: CASSQKGQTNTEAFF. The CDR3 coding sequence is TGCGCCAGCAGTCAAAAGGGACAGACGAACACTGAAGCTTTCTTT.

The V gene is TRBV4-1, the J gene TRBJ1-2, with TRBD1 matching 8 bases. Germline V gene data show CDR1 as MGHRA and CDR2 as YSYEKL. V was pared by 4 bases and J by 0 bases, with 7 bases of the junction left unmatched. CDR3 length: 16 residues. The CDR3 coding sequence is TGCGCCAGCAGCCGAGGACAGGGCCGAGCTAACTATGGCTACACCTTC. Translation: CASSRGQGRANYGYTF.

The CDR3 DNA is TGTGCCAGTAGTATTCGTGGGGCTCGAATAGATACGCAGTATTTT. As protein: CASSIRGARIDTQYF. This chain joins TRBV19 and TRBJ2-3, with a tentative D call TRBD1 (5 bases). The CDR3 length is 15 residues. With 3 bases removed from V and 5 bases from J, the gap between germline ends came to 15 bases. Germline V gene sequence: CDR1 LNHDA, CDR2 SQIVND (reference sequence). Full variable domain (outside the CDR3, taken from reference TRBV19 and TRBJ2-3): DGGITQSPKYLFRKEGQNVTLSCEQNLNHDAMYWYRQDPGQGLRLIYYSQIVNDFQKGDIAEGYSVSREKKESFPLTVTSAQKNPTAFYLCASSIRGARIDTQYFGPGTRLTVL.

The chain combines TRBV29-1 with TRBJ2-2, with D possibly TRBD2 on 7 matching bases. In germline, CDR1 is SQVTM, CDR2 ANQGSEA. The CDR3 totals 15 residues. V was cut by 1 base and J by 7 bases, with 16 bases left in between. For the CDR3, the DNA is TGCAGCGTTGAAGGAGTAAGGGGGGGCGTCGGGGAGCTGTTTTTT. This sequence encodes CSVEGVRGGVGELFF.

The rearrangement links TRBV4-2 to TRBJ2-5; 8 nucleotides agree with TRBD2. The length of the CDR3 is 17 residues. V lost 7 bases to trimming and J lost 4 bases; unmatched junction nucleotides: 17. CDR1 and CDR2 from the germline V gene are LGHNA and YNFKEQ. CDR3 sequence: CASTRGVGLGAGETQYF. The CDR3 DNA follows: TGTGCCAGCACCCGGGGGGTGGGACTAGGCGCGGGAGAGACCCAGTACTTC.

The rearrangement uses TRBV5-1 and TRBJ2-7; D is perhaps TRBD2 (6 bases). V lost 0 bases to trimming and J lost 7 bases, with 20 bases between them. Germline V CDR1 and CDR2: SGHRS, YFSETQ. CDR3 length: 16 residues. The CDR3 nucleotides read TGCGCCAGCAGCTTGGACCCCGGGACTCGCGTCGGGGAGCAGTACTTC. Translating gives CASSLDPGTRVGEQYF.

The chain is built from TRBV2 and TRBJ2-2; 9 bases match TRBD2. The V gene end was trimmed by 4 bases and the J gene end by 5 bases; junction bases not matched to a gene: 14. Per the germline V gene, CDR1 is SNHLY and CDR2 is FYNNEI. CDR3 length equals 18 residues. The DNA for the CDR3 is TGTGCCAGCAGTGTATTGGGCGGGAGGGCCCGGGGGACCGGGGAGCTGTTTTTT. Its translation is CASSVLGGRARGTGELFF.

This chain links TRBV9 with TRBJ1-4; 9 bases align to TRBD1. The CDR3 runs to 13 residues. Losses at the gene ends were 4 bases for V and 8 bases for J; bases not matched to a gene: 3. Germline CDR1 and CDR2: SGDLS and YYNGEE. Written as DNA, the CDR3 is TGTGCCAGCAGCCGGGACAGGGCGGAAAAACTGTTTTTT. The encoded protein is CASSRDRAEKLFF.